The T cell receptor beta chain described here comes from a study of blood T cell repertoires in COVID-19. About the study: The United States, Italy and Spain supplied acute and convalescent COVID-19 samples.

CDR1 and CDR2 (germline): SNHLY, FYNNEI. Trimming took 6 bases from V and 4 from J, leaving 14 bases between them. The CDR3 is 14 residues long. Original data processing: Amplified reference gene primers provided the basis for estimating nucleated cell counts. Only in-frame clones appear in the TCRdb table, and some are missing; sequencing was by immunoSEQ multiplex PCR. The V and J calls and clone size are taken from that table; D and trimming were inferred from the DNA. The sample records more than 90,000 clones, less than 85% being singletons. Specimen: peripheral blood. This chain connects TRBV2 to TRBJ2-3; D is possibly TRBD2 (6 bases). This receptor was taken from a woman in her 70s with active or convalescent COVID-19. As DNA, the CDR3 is TGTGCCAGCAGCTTGGGACTCCGCGCAGATACGCAGTATTTT. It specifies CASSLGLRADTQYF.